The 5 T cell receptor beta chains below all came from one sample that was sequenced in a study of a mutant IDH1 vaccine in newly diagnosed glioma. Sample time point: baseline, week 1 (first vaccination visit). Treatment given: pre-vaccination baseline after standard-of-care therapy. Some clones are missing from TCRdb's copy, which holds only in-frame ones; the method was immunoSEQ multiplex PCR. The sample records about 92,000 clones, about four fifths being singletons. Sequencing was performed on PBMCs, taken from a glioma patient treated with radiotherapy, temozolomide or both. The receptor source for this set is a woman in her forties or fifties with glioma.

This chain uses TRBV5-6 with TRBJ1-1; perhaps TRBD1 as D (5 bases). CDR1 SGHDT and CDR2 YYEEEE come from the germline V gene. V was pared by 0 bases and J by 3 bases, with 6 bases between. The length of the CDR3 is 13 residues. The CDR3: CASSLGGDTEAFF. Written as DNA, the CDR3 is TGTGCCAGCAGCTTGGGGGGCGACACTGAAGCTTTCTTT.

The rearrangement links TRBV5-1 to TRBJ1-5; no definite D call. Between the trimmed V and J ends, which lost 0 bases and 3 bases, there was a span of 13 bases. The CDR3 is 16 residues long. Germline assignment: CDR1 SGHRS and CDR2 YFSETQ. The DNA of the CDR3 is TGCGCCAGCAGCTTGGAGCCCGGTGGGCACAATCAGCCCCAGCATTTT. It specifies CASSLEPGGHNQPQHF.

The chain carries TRBV7-2 and TRBJ2-6; no firm D call. The CDR3 has 11 residues. V dropped 5 bases and J dropped 10 bases, with 6 bases sitting between them. Germline CDR1 is SGHTA and CDR2 is FQGNSA. The CDR3 DNA sequence: TGTGCCAGCAGCCCTGCTAACGTCCTGACTTTC. This sequence encodes CASSPANVLTF.

This sequence joins TRBV4-1 and TRBJ1-6; 7 bases agree with TRBD1. The CDR3 loop spans 20 amino acids. J lost 5 bases, V lost 4 bases, and 20 bases had no gene match. Per the germline V gene, CDR1 is MGHRA and CDR2 is YSYEKL. CDR3 in DNA: TGCGCCAGCAGCCCCAACCCAAGGCCTGAGCTGACAGGGAATAATTCACCCCTCCACTTT. Protein: CASSPNPRPELTGNNSPLHF.

The V call is TRBV18, the J call TRBJ2-2; 8 positions agree with TRBD1. V lost 0 bases, J lost 5 bases, and 2 bases stayed unmatched. The CDR3 sequence is 15 residues long. Germline CDR1 reads KGHSH; CDR2 reads LQKENI. The CDR3 region has the DNA TGTGCCAGCTCACCACCGTGGACAGGGACCGGGGAGCTGTTTTTT. The encoded protein is CASSPPWTGTGELFF.